This TCR beta chain was recorded in a study of radiotherapy plus CTLA-4 blockade in lung cancer. CDR1 MNHEY and CDR2 SMNVEV come from the germline V gene (reference sequence). There are 15 residues in the CDR3. V dropped 3 bases and J dropped 4; count of bases not matched to a gene: 5. Measured with immunoSEQ multiplex PCR; TCRdb has only the in-frame clones, and not every one. The data show 60,000 to 65,000 clones, with roughly 80% seen just once and about 4.2% held by the top ten. Patients in the study, people with chemo-refractory metastatic non-small-cell lung cancer, received focal radiation plus ipilimumab CTLA-4 blockade. Study-wide findings and caveats: Response, reportedly, was best predicted by interferon-beta along with early blood T cell clone dynamics. Following radiotherapy plus ipilimumab, tumor-derived TCR clones expanded in the blood.

Remarks on this clone: Its antigen is not identified.

The sample in question was peripheral blood, obtained from a patient treated with radiotherapy plus ipilimumab. This rearrangement joins TRBV27 to TRBJ2-3, with 9 nucleotides matching TRBD1. This TCR derives from a human donor with non-small cell lung cancer who had a complete response to radiotherapy plus ipilimumab. The DNA of the CDR3 is TGTGCCAGCAGTTTCCGGGACAGGGCATCAGATACGCAGTATTTT. Its translation: CASSFRDRASDTQYF.